This T cell receptor beta chain was sequenced in a study of T cells in Graves' hyperthyroidism and ophthalmopathy. General study results and limits: Ophthalmopathy was identified by the model a median approximately six months ahead of onset. Most thyroid clonotypes expanded above 0.001 were also detected in blood.

The study excluded patients with uncontrolled infection, other autoimmune disease, pregnancy or lactation. What was amplified from RNA transcripts were TCR beta CDR3 regions. The HTBI primer set drove a first-round RT-PCR of the TCR CDR3. TCRdb re-derived calls from the multiplex PCR reads in MiXCR, one entry per CDR3 protein. The table has hundreds of thousands of distinct CDR3 sequences, around 20% seen once. Regarding this clonotype: The antigen is not known.

This CDR3 is 17 amino acids long. Germline V gene lookup returns CDR1 MRHNA and CDR2 SNTAGT. J lost 1 base, V lost 3 bases, and 6 bases had no gene match. The source material was blood. The V gene is TRBV6-4, the J gene TRBJ1-5, with 10 bases lining up with TRBD1. The receptor's source is a woman between 50 and 59 years old with Graves' hyperthyroidism that later progressed to Graves' ophthalmopathy. CDR3 sequence (DNA): TGTGCCAGCAGTGAGGGGACAGGGGCAGGGAGCAATCAGCCCCAGCATTTT. This translates into CASSEGTGAGSNQPQHF.